This T cell receptor (beta chain) was recovered during a study of monozygotic twins with cystic fibrosis. V lost 6 bases and J 2 bases, leaving 17 bases between the germline ends. This CDR3 is 15 amino acids long. Germline CDR1 reads MNHEY; CDR2 reads SMNVEV (reference sequence). Data came from immunoSEQ multiplex PCR; TCRdb stores just in-frame clones and leaves some out. The repertoire holds approximately 24,000 clones, with around 96% as singletons. Of note for this clone: No antigen is known for it.

Study-level points and caveats: Co-twins had the most similar V usage for 13 of 16 pairs, J for 8. Monozygotic CF twins shared more identical nucleotide clonotypes than unrelated patients. Clonality was generally low (median around 0.009), higher in the most severe patients.

The chain uses TRBV27 and TRBJ2-7; D may be TRBD2 (7 bases). The TCR comes from a girl aged 2 to 10 with cystic fibrosis. Material: blood. CDR3 DNA sequence: TGTGCCAGCAGCCCGGGGGCCGGACTAGCCTACGAGCAGTACTTC. Its protein is CASSPGAGLAYEQYF.